This TCR beta chain stems from a study of Ad26.COV2.S vaccination and SARS-CoV-2 variants. The CDR3 is made up of 14 amino acids. V lost 4 bases and J lost 5, with 14 bases in between. Germline V gene sequence: CDR1 LGHNA, CDR2 YNFKEQ. General study findings and limits: Those who received vaccine or placebo ended up with similar non-spike TCR breadth.

Worth noting for this clone: The antigen is undetermined.

Only in-frame clones appear in the TCRdb table, and some are missing; sequencing was by immunoSEQ multiplex PCR. The data contain some 45,000 clones, approximately 83% of them singletons. The receptor was isolated from a human donor who had recovered from COVID-19. The sequencing here drew on peripheral blood, taken after recovery from COVID-19. The chain employs TRBV4-2 and TRBJ2-5; D not resolved. CDR3 nucleotides: TGTGCCAGCAGCCGGGAACGTGGTCGGGAGACCCAGTACTTC. It specifies CASSRERGRETQYF.